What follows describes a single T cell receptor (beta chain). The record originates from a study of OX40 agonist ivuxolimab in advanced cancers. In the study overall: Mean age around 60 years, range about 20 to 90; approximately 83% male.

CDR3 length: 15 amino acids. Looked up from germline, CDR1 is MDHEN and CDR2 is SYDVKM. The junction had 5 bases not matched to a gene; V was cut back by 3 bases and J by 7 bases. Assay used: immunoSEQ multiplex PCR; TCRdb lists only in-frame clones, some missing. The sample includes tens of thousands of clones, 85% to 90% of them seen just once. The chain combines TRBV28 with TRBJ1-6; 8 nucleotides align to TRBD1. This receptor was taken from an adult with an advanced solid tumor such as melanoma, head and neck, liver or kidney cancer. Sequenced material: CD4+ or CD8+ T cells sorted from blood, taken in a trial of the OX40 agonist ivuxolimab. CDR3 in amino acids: CASSLPGGGNSPLHF. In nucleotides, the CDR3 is TGTGCCAGCAGTTTGCCAGGGGGCGGCAATTCACCCCTCCACTTT. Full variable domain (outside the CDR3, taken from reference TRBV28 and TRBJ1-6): DVKVTQSSRYLVKRTGEKVFLECVQDMDHENMFWYRQDPGLGLRLIYFSYDVKMKEKGDIPEGYSVSREKKERFSLILESASTNQTSMYLCASSLPGGGNSPLHFGNGTRLTVT.